What follows are 19 T cell receptor beta chains derived from one specimen sequenced in a study of Ad26.COV2.S vaccination and SARS-CoV-2 variants. Treatment of the sample: about 20 received Ad26.COV2.S at low or high dose, single or two shots; 5 received placebo; per-sample allocation not given. On day 63 after the first injection, vaccine and placebo recipients gave samples. Data came from immunoSEQ multiplex PCR; TCRdb stores just in-frame clones and leaves some out. The table records 300,000 to 350,000 clones, less than 90% of them present only once. Sequences were derived from peripheral blood, sampled in a trial of Ad26.COV2.S vaccine versus placebo. The receptors stem from a person aged 18-60 years who received the Ad26.COV2.S COVID-19 vaccine or a placebo.

V and J are TRBV5-6 and TRBJ2-3; TRBD2 matches at 7 bases. With 5 bases clipped from V and 0 bases from J, the junction kept 6 bases outside the gene matches. This CDR3 has 15 amino acids. Germline V gene sequence: CDR1 SGHDT, CDR2 YYEEEE. CDR3 sequence reads: CASRGRVGSTDTQYF. CDR3 sequence (DNA): TGTGCCAGCAGGGGGAGGGTTGGGAGCACAGATACGCAGTATTTT.

The chain links TRBV5-1 to TRBJ1-1; D is possibly TRBD1 (5 bases). The CDR3 length is 15 residues. V lost 1 base, J lost 3 bases, and 13 bases lay in between. Germline V lookup: CDR1 SGHRS, CDR2 YFSETQ. CDR3 sequence reads: CASSLTGKGDTEAFF. CDR3 nucleotides: TGCGCCAGCAGCTTGACAGGTAAGGGAGACACTGAAGCTTTCTTT. Full variable domain (remainder filled in from reference TRBV5-1 and TRBJ1-1): KAGVTQTPRYLIKTRGQQVTLSCSPISGHRSVSWYQQTPGQGLQFLFEYFSETQRNKGNFPGRFSGRQFSNSRSEMNVSTLELGDSALYLCASSLTGKGDTEAFFGQGTRLTVV.

V gene TRBV5-1 combines with J gene TRBJ2-5, with 9 positions matching TRBD2. V was clipped by 5 bases and J by 2 bases; unmatched bases: 10. The CDR3 covers 16 residues. CDR1 is SGHRS, CDR2 YFSETQ, per germline. The CDR3 reads CASSYSGGSQQETQYF. In DNA form, the CDR3 reads TGCGCCAGCAGTTACAGCGGGGGGAGTCAGCAAGAGACCCAGTACTTC.

In nucleotides, the CDR3 is TGCGCCAGCAGCAATGGACAGGTAGGCCTCGGGGAGCAGTACTTC. Protein: CASSNGQVGLGEQYF. This chain uses TRBV4-1 with TRBJ2-7, with 7 bases fitting TRBD1. V lost 5 bases to trimming and J lost 7 bases; unmatched junction nucleotides: 14. This CDR3 is built from 15 residues. The V gene's germline CDR1 is MGHRA and CDR2 YSYEKL.

The rearrangement links TRBV7-6 to TRBJ1-5, with D possibly TRBD1 on 5 matching bases. The CDR3 runs 18 residues. Germline-derived CDR1 and CDR2 are SGHVS and FNYEAQ. Trimming stripped 1 base from V and 0 bases from J, with 16 bases between. The CDR3 spells CASSLGPPREYSNQPQHF. The CDR3 nucleotides are TGTGCCAGCAGCTTAGGGCCCCCCAGGGAATATAGCAATCAGCCCCAGCATTTT.

The V and J genes are TRBV30 and TRBJ2-6, with 7 positions matching TRBD2. CDR3 length equals 17 residues. V trimming: 4 bases; J trimming: 0 bases; junction bases outside the gene matches: 9. The germline gives CDR1 GTSNPN, CDR2 SVGIG (reference sequence). This chain's CDR3 is CAWNWGEGTSGANVLTF. CDR3 coding DNA: TGTGCCTGGAATTGGGGGGAGGGGACCTCTGGGGCCAACGTCCTGACTTTC. The full variable domain, its missing parts supplied by reference TRBV30 and TRBJ2-6, is SQTIHQWPATLVQPVGSPLSLECTVEGTSNPNLYWYRQAAGRGLQLLFYSVGIGQISSEVPQNLSASRPQDRQFILSSKKLLLSDSGFYLCAWNWGEGTSGANVLTFGAGSRLTVL.

V usage is TRBV19 and J usage is TRBJ2-1, with TRBD1 matching over 8 bases. The CDR3 contains 13 residues. Trimming cost V 5 bases and J 3 bases; bases outside gene matches: 0. Germline V gene data show CDR1 as LNHDA and CDR2 as SQIVND (reference sequence). The CDR3 protein is CASSGQGYNEQFF. The CDR3 DNA sequence: TGTGCCAGTAGTGGACAGGGCTACAATGAGCAGTTCTTC. Full variable domain (remainder filled in from reference TRBV19 and TRBJ2-1): DGGITQSPKYLFRKEGQNVTLSCEQNLNHDAMYWYRQDPGQGLRLIYYSQIVNDFQKGDIAEGYSVSREKKESFPLTVTSAQKNPTAFYLCASSGQGYNEQFFGPGTRLTVL.

The rearrangement links TRBV27 to TRBJ2-7, with 7 bases lining up with TRBD1. CDR1 and CDR2 from the germline V gene are MNHEY and SMNVEV (reference sequence). The CDR3 contains 15 residues. The V gene end was trimmed by 4 bases and the J gene end by 3 bases; junction bases not matched to a gene: 9. In DNA, the CDR3 is TGTGCCAGCAGTTCCGTACTAGGGGGCCTCTACGAGCAGTACTTC. It translates to CASSSVLGGLYEQYF.

V gene TRBV5-1 combines with J gene TRBJ2-3; TRBD2 matches 9 bases. This CDR3 comprises 21 residues. Germline CDR1 and CDR2: SGHRS and YFSETQ. Losses at the gene ends were 4 bases for V and 5 bases for J; bases not matched to a gene: 26. This CDR3 reads CASSQHGDRLLREGPKDTQYF. CDR3 nucleotides: TGCGCCAGCAGCCAACACGGGGACAGACTTTTGCGGGAGGGACCTAAAGATACGCAGTATTTT.

The chain links TRBV18 to TRBJ2-7, with D possibly TRBD2 on 6 matching bases. The CDR3 consists of 14 residues. The V end lost 2 bases, the J end lost 3 bases, and 11 bases lay between the germline ends. Germline CDR1 reads KGHSH; CDR2 reads LQKENI. The CDR3: CASSPMVGGYEQYF. CDR3 DNA sequence: TGTGCCAGCTCACCAATGGTGGGAGGCTACGAGCAGTACTTC. The whole variable domain, remainder taken from reference TRBV18 and TRBJ2-7, is NAGVMQNPRHLVRRRGQEARLRCSPMKGHSHVYWYRQLPEEGLKFMVYLQKENIIDESGMPKERFSAEFPKEGPSILRIQQVVRGDSAAYFCASSPMVGGYEQYFGPGTRLTVT.

V is TRBV6-1 and J is TRBJ2-7; 7 positions agree with TRBD2. This CDR3 contains 14 residues. Germline V gene lookup returns CDR1 MNHNS and CDR2 SASEGT. Trimming removed 1 base from V and 5 bases from J; junction bases left unmatched: 5. Here the CDR3 DNA reads TGTGCCAGCAGTGAAGGGACTAGAAACCACGAGCAGTACTTC. It encodes CASSEGTRNHEQYF.

This clone was counted many times. The chain recombines TRBV4-2 with TRBJ2-1; 7 nucleotides match TRBD2. This CDR3 comprises 18 residues. Trimming removed 0 bases from V and 6 bases from J; junction bases left unmatched: 14. CDR1 and CDR2 (germline): LGHNA, YNFKEQ. The CDR3 sequence is CASSQDSPPGEGGNEQFF. CDR3 bases: TGTGCCAGCAGCCAAGATTCCCCCCCGGGGGAGGGAGGCAATGAGCAGTTCTTC.

The V and J genes are TRBV4-2 and TRBJ2-3; 7 positions match TRBD1. V gave up 5 bases and J gave up 1 base; unmatched junction bases: 3. Germline CDR1 reads LGHNA; CDR2 reads YNFKEQ. CDR3 size: 14 residues. The CDR3 nucleotides are TGTGCCAGCAGCACAGGGGCCCGCACAGATACGCAGTATTTT. This codes for CASSTGARTDTQYF.

V usage is TRBV7-8 and J usage is TRBJ1-2; D is possibly TRBD1 (6 bases). The V and J ends lost 10 bases and 1 base respectively, with 16 bases between them. The CDR3 contains 14 residues. The germline V gene encodes CDR1 SGHVS and CDR2 FQNEAQ. The DNA for the CDR3 is TGTGCCACCGGAGCCCGGGGGCTTAACTATGGCTACACCTTC. Protein: CATGARGLNYGYTF.

The chain is built from TRBV28 and TRBJ1-6; D gene uncertain. The V end lost 4 bases, the J end lost 3 bases, and 10 bases lay between the germline ends. The germline V gene encodes CDR1 MDHEN and CDR2 SYDVKM. The CDR3 consists of 15 residues. CDR3 nucleotide sequence: TGTGCCAGCAGTTCGGGCTCTAGCTATAATTCACCCCTCCACTTT. Translating it yields CASSSGSSYNSPLHF.

The chain combines TRBV28 with TRBJ2-7; 9 positions match TRBD2. Germline CDR1 reads MDHEN; CDR2 reads SYDVKM. V trimming: 4 bases; J trimming: 4 bases; junction bases outside the gene matches: 14. The CDR3 runs to 17 residues. This CDR3 is CASSSTHRLAGGYEQYF. The CDR3 DNA reads as TGTGCCAGCAGTTCTACCCACCGACTCGCGGGAGGGTACGAGCAGTACTTC.

The rearrangement links TRBV6-2 or TRBV6-3 to TRBJ1-6; 7 bases line up with TRBD1. V was clipped by 2 bases and J by 7 bases; unmatched bases: 5. Germline V lookup: CDR1 MNHEY, CDR2 SVGEGT. There are 15 residues in the CDR3. The DNA for the CDR3 is TGTGCCAGCAGTTACACTGACAGGGAAAATTCACCCCTCCACTTT. Its translation: CASSYTDRENSPLHF.

This chain links TRBV27 with TRBJ1-3; D uncertain. Per germline, CDR1 MNHEY and CDR2 SMNVEV (reference sequence). The CDR3 extends over 13 amino acids. V was shortened by 5 bases and J by 1 base, with 6 bases between the two germline ends. The CDR3 region is CASSGSSGNTIYF. The CDR3 region has the DNA TGTGCCAGCAGTGGGAGTTCTGGAAACACCATATATTTT.

The gene calls are TRBV5-4 and TRBJ2-3; 7 positions match TRBD2. Germline trimming cut 0 bases from V and 2 bases from J; bases unmatched to any gene: 6. This CDR3 spans 16 amino acids. The germline CDR1 and CDR2 sequences are SGHNT and YYREEE (reference sequence). CDR3 amino acids: CASSLVGEGLTDTQYF. CDR3 sequence (DNA): TGTGCCAGCAGCTTGGTTGGGGAGGGTCTCACAGATACGCAGTATTTT.